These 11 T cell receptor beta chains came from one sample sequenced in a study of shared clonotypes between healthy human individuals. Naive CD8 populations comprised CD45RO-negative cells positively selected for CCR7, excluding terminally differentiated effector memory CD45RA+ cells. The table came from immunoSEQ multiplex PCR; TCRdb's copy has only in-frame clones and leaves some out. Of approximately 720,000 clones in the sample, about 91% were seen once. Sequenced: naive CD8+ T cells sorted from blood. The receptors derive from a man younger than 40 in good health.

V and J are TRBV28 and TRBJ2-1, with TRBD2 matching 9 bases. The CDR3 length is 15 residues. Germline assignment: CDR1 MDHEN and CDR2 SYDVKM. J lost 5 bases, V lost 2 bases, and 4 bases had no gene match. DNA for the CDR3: TGTGCCAGCAGTTTAGGACTAGCGATTCACAATGAGCAGTTCTTC. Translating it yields CASSLGLAIHNEQFF. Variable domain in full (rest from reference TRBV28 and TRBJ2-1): DVKVTQSSRYLVKRTGEKVFLECVQDMDHENMFWYRQDPGLGLRLIYFSYDVKMKEKGDIPEGYSVSREKKERFSLILESASTNQTSMYLCASSLGLAIHNEQFFGPGTRLTVL.

CDR3 protein: CASSFWTGSRADTQYF. The CDR3 DNA reads TGTGCCAGCAGTTTCTGGACAGGGTCAAGGGCAGATACGCAGTATTTT. The gene calls are TRBV27 and TRBJ2-3; TRBD1 agrees at 8 bases. This CDR3 has 16 residues. Germline V gene sequence: CDR1 MNHEY, CDR2 SMNVEV (reference sequence). V was clipped by 3 bases and J by 4 bases; unmatched bases: 9.

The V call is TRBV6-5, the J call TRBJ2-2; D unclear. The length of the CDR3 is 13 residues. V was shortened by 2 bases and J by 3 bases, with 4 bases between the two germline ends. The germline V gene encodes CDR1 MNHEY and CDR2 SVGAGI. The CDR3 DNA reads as TGTGCCAGCAGTTACACCCACACCGGGGAGCTGTTTTTT. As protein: CASSYTHTGELFF.

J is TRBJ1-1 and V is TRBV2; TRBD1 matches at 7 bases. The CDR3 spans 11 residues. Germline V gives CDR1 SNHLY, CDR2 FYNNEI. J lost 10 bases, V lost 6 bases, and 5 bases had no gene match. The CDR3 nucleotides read TGTGCCAGCAGACAGGGGCCAGGAGCTTTCTTT. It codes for CASRQGPGAFF. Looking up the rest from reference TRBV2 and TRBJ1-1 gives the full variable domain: EPEVTQTPSHQVTQMGQEVILRCVPISNHLYFYWYRQILGQKVEFLVSFYNNEISEKSEIFDDQFSVERPDGSNFTLKIRSTKLEDSAMYFCASRQGPGAFFGQGTRLTVV.

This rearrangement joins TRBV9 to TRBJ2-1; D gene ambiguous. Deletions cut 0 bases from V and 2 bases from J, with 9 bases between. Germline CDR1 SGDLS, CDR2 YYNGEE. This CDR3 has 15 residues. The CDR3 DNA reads TGTGCCAGCAGCGTAGGACAAATCGCCTACAATGAGCAGTTCTTC. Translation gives CASSVGQIAYNEQFF.

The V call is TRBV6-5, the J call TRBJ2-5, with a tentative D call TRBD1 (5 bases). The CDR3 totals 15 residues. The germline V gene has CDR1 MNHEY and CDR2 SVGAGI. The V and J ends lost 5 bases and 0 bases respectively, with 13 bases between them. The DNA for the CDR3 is TGTGCCAGCAGTAAGTGGCAGGGCGACCAAGAGACCCAGTACTTC. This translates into CASSKWQGDQETQYF.

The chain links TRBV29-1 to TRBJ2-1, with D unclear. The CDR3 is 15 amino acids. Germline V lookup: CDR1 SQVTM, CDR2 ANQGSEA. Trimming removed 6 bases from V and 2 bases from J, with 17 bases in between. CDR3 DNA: TGCAGCGTCCTTCGGTTAGAGACAACCTACAATGAGCAGTTCTTC. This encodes CSVLRLETTYNEQFF.

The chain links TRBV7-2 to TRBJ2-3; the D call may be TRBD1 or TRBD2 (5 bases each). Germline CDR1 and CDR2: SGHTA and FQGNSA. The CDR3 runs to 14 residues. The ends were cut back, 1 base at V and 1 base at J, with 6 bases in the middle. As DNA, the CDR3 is TGTGCCAGCAGCTTAGTGGGGGGCACAGATACGCAGTATTTT. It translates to CASSLVGGTDTQYF.

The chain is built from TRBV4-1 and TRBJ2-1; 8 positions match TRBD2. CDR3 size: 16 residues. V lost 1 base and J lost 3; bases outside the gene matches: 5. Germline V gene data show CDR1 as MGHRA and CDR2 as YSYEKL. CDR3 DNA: TGCGCCAGCAGCCAAGTAGCACTAGCGGACTACAATGAGCAGTTCTTC. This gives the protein CASSQVALADYNEQFF.

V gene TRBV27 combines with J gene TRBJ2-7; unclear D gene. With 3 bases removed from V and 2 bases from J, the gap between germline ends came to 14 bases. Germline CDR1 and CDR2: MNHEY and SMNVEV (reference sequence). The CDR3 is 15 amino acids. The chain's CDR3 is CASSFSRSNAYEQYF. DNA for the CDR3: TGTGCCAGCAGTTTCTCTCGGAGCAACGCCTACGAGCAGTACTTC.

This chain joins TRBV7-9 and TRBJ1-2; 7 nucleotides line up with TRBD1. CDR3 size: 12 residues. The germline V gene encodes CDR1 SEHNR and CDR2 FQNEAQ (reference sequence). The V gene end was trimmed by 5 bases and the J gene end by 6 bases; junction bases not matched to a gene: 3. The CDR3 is CASSIDRDGYTF. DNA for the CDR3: TGTGCCAGCAGCATTGACAGGGATGGCTACACCTTC.